The 28 T cell receptor beta chains presented below share a single source sample, sequenced in a study of shared clonotypes between healthy human individuals (dated by TCRdb to about 2020). The library was obtained by the immunoSEQ multiplex PCR assay. Not all clones reach the TCRdb copy of this immuneACCESS table, which keeps in-frame sequences only. Checked studies attribute under half of the gap to unresolved V genes and leave the rest unexplained. The sample table lists around 480,000 clones, roughly 85% of them with a count of one. The ten most abundant clones make up under 15% of the sample. Input material: PBMCs. These receptors were taken from a woman between 35 and 50 years old in good health. Some clones in this sample may be carry-over from other donors' samples.

V is TRBV28 and J is TRBJ1-2; 8 bases line up with TRBD1. Germline trimming cut 5 bases from V and 5 bases from J; bases unmatched to any gene: 10. This CDR3 is 15 amino acids long. Germline values: CDR1 MDHEN, CDR2 SYDVKM. CDR3 residues: CASSGGSGGRYGYTF. The CDR3 DNA is TGTGCCAGCAGTGGGGGGTCAGGGGGCCGGTATGGCTACACCTTC.

The chain joins TRBV9 to TRBJ1-3; perhaps TRBD1 as D (6 bases). This CDR3 is 17 amino acids long. Germline CDR1 is SGDLS and CDR2 is YYNGEE. V was trimmed by 0 bases and J by 0 bases, leaving 13 bases between them. The CDR3 here is CASSVGQGPSSGNTIYF. The CDR3 DNA is TGTGCCAGCAGCGTAGGCCAGGGGCCTTCCTCTGGAAACACCATATATTTT.

The chain has TRBV7-2 and TRBJ2-1; TRBD1 matches 9 bases. The CDR3 consists of 13 residues. V shed 5 bases and J 7 bases; nucleotides not matched to a gene: 3. Per the germline V gene, CDR1 is SGHTA and CDR2 is FQGNSA. In nucleotides, the CDR3 is TGTGCCAGCAGCACGGACAGGGGAAATGAGCAGTTCTTC. It translates to CASSTDRGNEQFF.

The chain couples TRBV6-5 to TRBJ1-2; tentatively, D is TRBD1 (5 bases). CDR3 length: 11 residues. Germline CDR1 reads MNHEY; CDR2 reads SVGAGI. The V end lost 6 bases, the J end lost 7 bases, and 9 bases lay between the germline ends. The CDR3 loop reads CASSKGTGYTF. CDR3 sequence (DNA): TGTGCCAGCAGCAAAGGGACTGGCTACACCTTC.

The gene calls are TRBV2 and TRBJ1-1; 11 bases fit TRBD1. V gave up 7 bases and J gave up 2 bases; unmatched junction bases: 3. Per the germline V gene, CDR1 is SNHLY and CDR2 is FYNNEI. The CDR3 is 14 residues long. CDR3 amino acids: CASIGTGGNTEAFF. The CDR3 nucleotides are TGTGCCAGCATAGGGACAGGGGGTAACACTGAAGCTTTCTTT.

As for this clone: Other nucleotide sequences from this sample produce the same CDR3. CDR3 in amino acids: CATSRGQGEKLFF. The CDR3 DNA follows: TGTGCCACCAGCAGAGGGCAGGGTGAAAAACTGTTTTTT. J is TRBJ1-4 and V is TRBV15, with TRBD1 as a possible D gene (5 bases). The germline gives CDR1 LNHNV, CDR2 YYDKDF (reference sequence). CDR3 length: 13 amino acids. V gave up 1 base and J gave up 7 bases, with 7 bases separating them.

J is TRBJ2-3 and V is TRBV15; weak D call: TRBD2 (7 bases). Trimming took off 0 bases at V and 5 bases at J, with 12 bases between the two ends. Germline assignment: CDR1 LNHNV and CDR2 YYDKDF (reference sequence). The CDR3 has 15 amino acids. CDR3 nucleotides: TGTGCCACCAGCAGAGATGGAAGGGGGGGAGATACGCAGTATTTT. The encoded protein is CATSRDGRGGDTQYF.

CDR3 in amino acids: CATDSGWNTGELFF. DNA for the CDR3: TGTGCCACTGATAGCGGTTGGAACACCGGGGAGCTGTTTTTT. This chain connects TRBV5-5 to TRBJ2-2; tentatively, D is TRBD2 (6 bases). CDR1 and CDR2 (germline): SGHKS, YYEKEE (reference sequence). The CDR3 covers 14 residues. Trimming left V 9 bases short and J 1 base short, with 13 bases between.

This clone was detected once. Other nucleotide sequences in the sample specify the same CDR3. The rearrangement joins TRBV29-1 to TRBJ2-6; D is possibly TRBD1 (5 bases). Between the trimmed V and J ends, which lost 3 bases and 0 bases, there was a span of 15 bases. CDR1 SQVTM and CDR2 ANQGSEA come from the germline V gene. CDR3 size: 17 residues. The CDR3 protein is CSVEFTGWFSGANVLTF. CDR3 coding DNA: TGCAGCGTTGAGTTTACAGGATGGTTCTCTGGGGCCAACGTCCTGACTTTC. The full variable domain, rest sourced from reference TRBV29-1 and TRBJ2-6, is SAVISQKPSRDICQRGTSLTIQCQVDSQVTMMFWYRQQPGQSLTLIATANQGSEATYESGFVIDKFPISRPNLTFSTLTVSNMSPEDSSIYLCSVEFTGWFSGANVLTFGAGSRLTVL.

This clone was observed a single time. This chain uses TRBV28 with TRBJ1-1; D unclear. The CDR3 contains 15 residues. Germline CDR1 reads MDHEN; CDR2 reads SYDVKM. V dropped 0 bases and J dropped 0 bases, with 8 bases sitting between them. Here the CDR3 DNA reads TGTGCCAGCAGTTTATGGAACACCTTGAACACTGAAGCTTTCTTT. Translation: CASSLWNTLNTEAFF.

The chain recombines TRBV9 with TRBJ2-2; unclear D gene. This CDR3 contains 15 residues. Germline V lookup: CDR1 SGDLS, CDR2 YYNGEE. V was trimmed by 3 bases and J by 7 bases, leaving 16 bases between them. CDR3 DNA sequence: TGTGCCAGCAGCGACCCCCTGCGACTCGACGGGGAGCTGTTTTTT. Protein sequence: CASSDPLRLDGELFF.

This clone showed up just once. CDR3 nucleotide sequence: TGCGCCAGCAGTGAGTCGGCCGGGGGGCAAGAGACCCAGTACTTC. Protein: CASSESAGGQETQYF. This chain joins TRBV10-1 and TRBJ2-5; 7 positions match TRBD2. The CDR3 length is 15 residues. Looked up from germline, CDR1 is WNHNN and CDR2 is SYGVQD (reference sequence). J was trimmed by 2 bases and V by 0 bases; bases with no gene match: 3.

The V gene is TRBV11-2, the J gene TRBJ1-1; D is undetermined. Germline V lookup: CDR1 SGHAT, CDR2 FQNNGV. V was trimmed by 4 bases and J by 4 bases, leaving 13 bases between them. This CDR3 has 14 amino acids. CDR3 loop: CASSSVLGGTEAFF. The CDR3 DNA follows: TGTGCCAGCAGCTCCGTTTTGGGCGGCACTGAAGCTTTCTTT.

This clone was observed once. This chain joins TRBV5-5 and TRBJ1-2, with D possibly being TRBD1 (5 bases). The V and J ends lost 2 bases and 5 bases respectively, with 10 bases between them. CDR1 is SGHKS and CDR2 is YYEKEE in the germline V gene (reference sequence). The CDR3 runs to 13 residues. CDR3 region: CASSFGAAYGYTF. CDR3 nucleotides: TGTGCCAGCAGCTTCGGGGCAGCTTATGGCTACACCTTC.

The chain employs TRBV7-2 and TRBJ1-1; D not resolved. CDR3 size: 13 residues. CDR1 is SGHTA, CDR2 FQGNSA, per germline. The V end was cut by 0 bases, the J end by 2 bases, with 4 bases between. The CDR3 DNA follows: TGTGCCAGCAGCTTAGCGTATAACACTGAAGCTTTCTTT. Its translation is CASSLAYNTEAFF.

V gene TRBV30 combines with J gene TRBJ2-2; D not certain. From germline, CDR1 is GTSNPN and CDR2 SVGIG (reference sequence). V was clipped by 2 bases and J by 9 bases, with 7 bases between them. The CDR3 has 11 residues. This CDR3 is CAWSSRRELFF. The CDR3 DNA sequence: TGTGCCTGGAGTTCAAGGCGGGAGCTGTTTTTT.

This clone occurred a few times. The chain recombines TRBV2 with TRBJ1-4, with D possibly being TRBD1 (6 bases). Trimming pared 3 bases from V and 14 bases from J, leaving 13 bases between. The CDR3 totals 12 residues. Germline-derived CDR1 and CDR2 are SNHLY and FYNNEI. In DNA form, the CDR3 reads TGTGCCAGCAGTGAGAACAGGGTAGATCTGTTTTTT. This codes for CASSENRVDLFF.

This rearrangement joins TRBV7-2 to TRBJ2-5; TRBD1 matches 8 bases. TRBJ2-7 explains the end of the DNA better; the J call may be wrong. This CDR3 spans 15 amino acids. Germline loops: CDR1 SGHTA, CDR2 FQGNSA. The CDR3 sequence is CASSAQGARSYEQYF. The CDR3 DNA follows: TGTGCCAGCAGCGCTCAGGGGGCGCGTTCCTACGAGCAGTACTTC.

The J gene is TRBJ2-1, the V gene TRBV5-6; 8 bases are shared with TRBD1. After removal of 4 bases from V and 3 bases from J, the junction contained 9 bases not matched to a gene. Germline assignment: CDR1 SGHDT and CDR2 YYEEEE. The CDR3 extends over 16 amino acids. CDR3 residues: CASSSHRGTHYNEQFF. DNA of the CDR3: TGTGCCAGCAGCAGTCACAGGGGGACCCACTACAATGAGCAGTTCTTC. Looking up the rest from reference TRBV5-6 and TRBJ2-1 gives the full variable domain: DAGVTQSPTHLIKTRGQQVTLRCSPKSGHDTVSWYQQALGQGPQFIFQYYEEEERQRGNFPDRFSGHQFPNYSSELNVNALLLGDSALYLCASSSHRGTHYNEQFFGPGTRLTVL.

Notes on this clone: This may be a read error, as it is one base from a much larger clone. The same CDR3 can be traced to other DNA sequences in this sample. DNA of the CDR3: TGTGCCTGGAGCCCCGGGACAGGCCCAGAGCATTTT. The encoded protein is CAWSPGTGPEHF. V gene TRBV30 combines with J gene TRBJ1-5; 8 bases align to TRBD1. The CDR3 contains 12 residues. The V gene's germline CDR1 is GTSNPN and CDR2 SVGIG (reference sequence). J gave up 14 bases and V 3 bases, and 9 bases lay outside the gene matches.

V usage is TRBV7-8 and J usage is TRBJ2-3; the D call may be TRBD1 or TRBD2 (5 bases each). The CDR3 spans 17 residues. Per the germline V gene, CDR1 is SGHVS and CDR2 is FQNEAQ. V shed 5 bases and J shed 0 bases, with 18 bases lying between them. CDR3 loop: CASSLYGASSSTDTQYF. The CDR3 DNA is TGTGCCAGCAGCCTCTACGGGGCTAGCTCAAGCACAGATACGCAGTATTTT.

The gene calls are TRBV7-9 and TRBJ2-3, with 7 bases identical to TRBD1. Trimming at V came to 6 bases and at J to 2 bases, leaving 5 bases not matched to a gene. This CDR3 is built from 14 residues. The germline CDR1 and CDR2 sequences are SEHNR and FQNEAQ (reference sequence). CDR3 sequence reads: CASRDRVDTDTQYF. The CDR3 nucleotides are TGTGCCAGCAGAGACAGGGTCGACACAGATACGCAGTATTTT. The variable domain in full, with the rest retrieved from reference TRBV7-9 and TRBJ2-3, is DTGVSQNPRHKITKRGQNVTFRCDPISEHNRLYWYRQTLGQGPEFLTYFQNEAQLEKSRLLSDRFSAERPKGSFSTLEIQRTEQGDSAMYLCASRDRVDTDTQYFGPGTRLTVL.

This clone was picked up a small number of times. The rearrangement links TRBV28 to TRBJ1-3, with D hard to call. The CDR3 is 11 amino acids. Trimming removed 9 bases at V and 7 bases at J, with 10 bases between. Germline CDR1 and CDR2: MDHEN and SYDVKM. CDR3 protein: CASFGVNTIYF. DNA for the CDR3: TGTGCCAGTTTCGGCGTCAACACCATATATTTT.

V is TRBV7-2 and J is TRBJ2-1; 9 nucleotides align to TRBD2. The CDR3 spans 16 residues. Losses at the gene ends were 6 bases for V and 2 bases for J; bases not matched to a gene: 8. Per germline, CDR1 SGHTA and CDR2 FQGNSA. CDR3 DNA: TGTGCCAGCAGACCACAGACTAGCGGAACCTACAATGAGCAGTTCTTC. The encoded protein is CASRPQTSGTYNEQFF. Complete variable domain (other parts from reference TRBV7-2 and TRBJ2-1): GAGVSQSPSNKVTEKGKDVELRCDPISGHTALYWYRQSLGQGLEFLIYFQGNSAPDKSGLPSDRFSAERTGGSVSTLTIQRTQQEDSAVYLCASRPQTSGTYNEQFFGPGTRLTVL.

The chain employs TRBV4-1 and TRBJ2-5, with D possibly TRBD2 on 6 matching bases. The CDR3 is made up of 15 amino acids. Looked up from germline, CDR1 is MGHRA and CDR2 is YSYEKL. V lost 2 bases and J lost 5, with 15 bases in between. CDR3 bases: TGCGCCAGCAGCCAAACGGGACTGCCCAGGGAGACCCAGTACTTC. As protein: CASSQTGLPRETQYF.

In its sample, this clone was seen a few times. CDR3 DNA sequence: TGTGCCAGCAGTTCCCCGGACATCCGTTACGAGCAGTACTTC. This sequence encodes CASSSPDIRYEQYF. The V call is TRBV28, the J call TRBJ2-7, with D tentatively TRBD1 (5 bases). Trimming pared 4 bases from V and 4 bases from J, leaving 14 bases between. CDR3 size: 14 residues. The germline gives CDR1 MDHEN, CDR2 SYDVKM.

This chain joins TRBV7-2 and TRBJ2-7; maybe TRBD1 (5 bases). The CDR3 totals 14 residues. Per the germline V gene, CDR1 is SGHTA and CDR2 is FQGNSA. V lost 2 bases, J lost 6 bases, and 14 bases lay in between. The CDR3 DNA sequence: TGTGCCAGCAGCTTAAGTCGAGGTACAGGCGAGCAGTACTTC. It encodes CASSLSRGTGEQYF. The variable domain in full, completed from reference TRBV7-2 and TRBJ2-7, reads GAGVSQSPSNKVTEKGKDVELRCDPISGHTALYWYRQSLGQGLEFLIYFQGNSAPDKSGLPSDRFSAERTGGSVSTLTIQRTQQEDSAVYLCASSLSRGTGEQYFGPGTRLTVT.

This chain uses TRBV28 with TRBJ1-5, with D hard to call. The length of the CDR3 is 15 residues. The V gene's germline CDR1 is MDHEN and CDR2 SYDVKM. V was shortened by 3 bases and J by 0 bases, with 9 bases between the two germline ends. In DNA, the CDR3 is TGTGCCAGCAGTTTGGACCGAGTTAGCAATCAGCCCCAGCATTTT. Amino acid sequence: CASSLDRVSNQPQHF. The whole variable domain, filled in from reference TRBV28 and TRBJ1-5, reads DVKVTQSSRYLVKRTGEKVFLECVQDMDHENMFWYRQDPGLGLRLIYFSYDVKMKEKGDIPEGYSVSREKKERFSLILESASTNQTSMYLCASSLDRVSNQPQHFGDGTRLSIL.